This TCR beta chain was sequenced in a study of cytomegalovirus exposure and HLA in healthy donors (TCRdb year 2017). With respect to the entire study: According to an earlier analysis of around 600 of the donors, about 180 million T cells yielded 95 million to 140 million unique TCR beta sequences and 276 Gb of sequence data. All discovery cohort repertoires had been generated on a single sequencing platform. A later genetic analysis took genome-wide SNP genotypes for about 55% of the 666 donors and used that subset as a discovery cohort. The study aimed to test whether signatures of past pathogen exposure could be identified by cataloging public T cell receptors. In addition to the first cohort of around 670 subjects, a separate validation cohort of 130 or so different subjects was used. To study patterns of TCR occurrence, a later analysis re-analyzed previously published TCR beta repertoires from 650 to 750 donors and added high-resolution HLA genotyping. The number of donors typed differed by locus, with about 620-630 for A, B, C, DRB1 and DQB1, roughly 550 for DQA1, under 610 for DPA1, and some 450 for DPB1. Both class I and class II loci were covered by HLA typing, at four-digit resolution. Roughly 5 DR-DQ haplotypes were handled as single units for association and clustering, since linkage in the cohort was strong. The study used immunosequencing to profile the T cell repertoires of around 600 subjects and linked those repertoires to cytomegalovirus serostatus. In an earlier analysis of roughly 600 of the donors, high-throughput TCR beta sequencing was used to judge whether each TCR beta V gene segment behaved as functional or pseudogenic. Donor age, sex, ethnicity and CMV serostatus were compiled together with the repertoire data. High-throughput TCR immunosequencing, statistical association of individual TCRs with disease status, and machine learning were combined to predict cytomegalovirus infection status. Among the roughly 390 genotyped donors, around 81% belonged to the genetic ancestry cluster associated with self-reported Caucasian donors. Around 300 gigabases of sequencing data and tens of millions of unique TCR sequences were included in an early release covering 550 to 800 HLA-typed donors. Rather than drawing on any new phenotypic data, the later analysis identified candidate immune exposures from TCR beta sequences and the way those sequences occurred across donors. Across approximately 400 genotyped donors of the cohort, an average of about 220,000 unique TCR beta nucleotide sequences per donor were sequenced, and around 20% of those sequences were non-productive. The investigation overall reported the following: Three of the identified cytomegalovirus-associated TCR beta chains were confirmed in vitro to be specific for cytomegalovirus antigens. Linkage disequilibrium might explain the correlated functional status among segregating V segments, but an unknown experimental factor could not be excluded. Because the 87-base-pair reads could not distinguish some IMGT-functional V segments, including TRBV6-2 and TRBV6-3, those segments were excluded. Compared with equally common non-associated chains, HLA-associated TCR beta chains in a later analysis were more clonally expanded and had lower generation probabilities. In a later analysis, 16,951 TCR beta sequences were associated with specific HLA alleles at a false discovery rate of 0.05. Sequencing depth was assumed to be roughly uniform across donors in the presence/absence analyses, though that assumption may not hold. In a later analysis, most CMV-associated TCR beta chains were found to appear HLA-restricted, with HLA associations seemingly driven largely by CMV exposure. The sequencing pipeline was judged likely to have produced a cluster of highly shared sequence variants as a technical artifact. Most TCR sequences were observed very rarely across donors, whereas some public TCRs were present in many individuals. Assigning TCR associations to individual alleles was difficult when HLA alleles, especially DR and DQ, strongly co-occurred. Several of the top co-occurrence clusters appeared to be linked to parvovirus B19, influenza, CMV and Epstein-Barr virus, according to a later analysis. A further reported finding was that TCR beta sequences accurately predicted the HLA-A and HLA-B alleles for most subjects in the first cohort. In an earlier analysis of 450 to 750 of the donors, most TCR beta V segments appeared in productive rearrangements about 87% or about 30% of the time, broadly matching IMGT annotations. Because some donors lacked HLA typing at each locus, the association tests relied only on the typed subset. Because counts were too low, more than 15 rarely observed V segments, including chromosome 9 orphons, were excluded from the earlier analysis of a few hundred of the donors. A later genetic analysis associated a missense DCLRE1C variant with V-gene and J-gene trimming of TCR beta chains, and an independent cohort replicated the association. The classifier was reported to diagnose cytomegalovirus status with high specificity and sensitivity in both the original cohort and the validation cohort. The study listed over 150 TCR beta chains as associated with cytomegalovirus. The cohort was sequenced for TCR beta chains only, and without alpha or paired-chain data the features that could be detected were limited. Immune exposure information for the cohort was limited to CMV serostatus. In a later analysis, TCR association rates were found to vary across HLA loci, with the most associated TCRs seen for DRB1 alleles and the fewest for HLA-C alleles. Compared with the 666-donor mean, donors in an Asian-associated ancestry cluster had fewer N-insertions in productive TCRs, according to a later genetic analysis. The authors suggested that the approach could potentially be generalized to other disease states and immunological phenotypes.

Receptor libraries were prepared by the immunoSEQ multiplex PCR assay. The multiplex PCR relied on a mix of 60 forward primers for TCR Vbeta segments and 13 reverse primers for TCR Jbeta segments. A multiplex PCR assay on genomic DNA amplified the CDR3 region of rearranged TCR beta genes. Amplified TCR beta libraries were sequenced as 87-base-pair reads on the Illumina HiSeq System. The original pipeline was this. Across the 500 to 850 repertoires, a later analysis counted 60 million to 90 million unique TCR beta chains, roughly 11 million of which were shared by at least two donors. Raw reads were error-corrected and collapsed into unique sequences by a nearest-neighbor algorithm in which closely related sequences were merged to remove PCR and sequencing errors. V, D and J gene segments were assigned by aligning CDR3 sequences to IMGT reference sequences. For a sequence to be retained, at least a six-nucleotide match to both a V gene segment and a J gene segment was required. A rearrangement was called productive if the CDR3 had no stop codons and remained in frame with V and J, and every other rearrangement was called non-productive. CDR3 was defined according to IMGT convention as the region running from the second conserved V-encoded cysteine to the conserved J-encoded phenylalanine. The earlier analysis of about 640 of the donors excluded any sequence lacking an unambiguous match to a single V gene segment. In an earlier analysis of approximately 590 of the donors, V segments were called functional above 56.7% productive rearrangements and were called segregating when the between-donor standard deviation exceeded 5%. A statistical classification framework was developed to diagnose cytomegalovirus status using the catalog of TCR beta chain sequences. In a later analysis, V and J genes were assigned by comparing TCR nucleotide sequences against IMGT/GENE-DB human TR gene sequences. The TCRdist pipeline was used in a later analysis to assign CDR3 sequences and most-parsimonious VDJ recombination scenarios. In a later analysis, each TCR beta chain was defined by its CDR3 amino acid sequence together with its V-gene family, and reads lacking a unique V-gene family were excluded. To address suspected cross-contamination and a sequencing artifact, a later analysis removed roughly 580 highly shared, low-generation-probability nucleotide sequences. In a later analysis, a clonal expansion index was calculated for each public chain from normalized within-repertoire ranks of inferred template counts. In a later analysis, generation probabilities were computed using a VDJ recombination model fitted to out-of-frame rearrangements, and the results were checked against IGoR. A later analysis scored TCR-TCR, TCR-HLA and TCR-CMV co-occurrence with hypergeometric tests, applying a repertoire-size bias correction to TCR pairs. In a later analysis, false discovery rates were estimated by permuting HLA or CMV assignments 20 times. In a later analysis, co-occurring TCRs were grouped using DBSCAN, and TCRdist sequence similarity was added for clustering within HLA-allele-positive subsets. Co-occurrence clustering excluded repertoires with fewer than 30,000 or more than 120,000 public chains, plus five with anomalous nucleotide sharing. TCRdb limited this immuneACCESS table to in-frame rearrangements with V and J called. A share of clones is missing; checked studies link under half to unresolved V genes, and the rest is unexplained. The DNA was the basis for D and trimming; V, J and clone size are from that table. The sample's records list more than 100,000 clones. The biggest ten clones account for 3.6% of the sample.

CDR3 length: 15 amino acids, cysteine to phenylalanine. CDR3 DNA only is kept here, 45 bases in frame from base 1. Via the germline V gene, CDR1 is KGHSH and CDR2 LQKENI. In the case of this clone: The antigen it recognizes is unknown.

The cohort was made up of approximately 670 healthy bone marrow donors. All cohort members were sampled while nominally healthy, although unrecorded immune exposures were likely present. The donor tested CMV seronegative and was one of the 352 seronegative cohort members. A peripheral blood sample was collected from each donor, and TCR beta sequencing was performed on peripheral blood mononuclear cells. The Qiagen DNeasy Blood Extraction Kit was used to extract genomic DNA from the blood cell samples. What was sequenced was PBMCs. This TCR came from a man younger than 35 in good health and CMV-seronegative. The chain is assembled from TRBV18 and TRBJ2-5, and 9 bases in between align with TRBD1. The last part of the DNA fits TRBJ2-7 better; the J call may be wrong. The DNA is as follows: TGTGCCAGCTCACCCCTGGGACAGGGAAACGGCGAGCAGTACTTC. This gives the protein CASSPLGQGNGEQYF.